This paragraph reports one T cell receptor (beta chain). Its antigen is currently unknown. The data stem from a study of cytomegalovirus exposure and HLA in healthy donors. General study results and limits: A previous analysis found most TCR beta V segments productive roughly 87% or roughly 30% of the time. Relative to the approximately 630-donor mean, N-insertions were reportedly fewer in an Asian-associated ancestry cluster in a later analysis. HLA alleles were associated with fewer than 20,000 TCR beta sequences in a later analysis at 0.05 false discovery rate.

Germline-derived CDR1 and CDR2 are SGHDT and YYEEEE. The CDR3 has 15 amino acids. Trimming took off 1 base at V and 0 bases at J, with 11 bases between the two ends. Use of 60 Vbeta and 13 Jbeta primers characterized the PCR. Clones were read by immunoSEQ multiplex PCR, and TCRdb kept only the in-frame ones, dropping some. Found here are some 100,000 clones, roughly 75% of them singletons; the top ten hold 4.8%. Sequenced input: PBMCs. The sequence came from a woman aged 18-29 years in good health and CMV-seropositive. V is TRBV5-6 and J is TRBJ2-7, with D perhaps TRBD2 (5 bases). This CDR3 is CASSLFSGSSYEQYF. The CDR3, as DNA: TGTGCCAGCAGCTTGTTTTCGGGGAGCTCCTACGAGCAGTACTTC.